Shown below are 32 T cell receptor beta chains from a single sample sequenced in a study of blood T cell repertoires in COVID-19 (dated by TCRdb to the early 2020s). Libraries were constructed by the immunoSEQ multiplex PCR assay. TCRdb holds this immuneACCESS table with in-frame rearrangements only. Some clones are missing; in checked studies, unresolved V genes explain under half, and the rest has no known cause. Counted in this sample were 150,000 to 200,000 clones; over 75% of them appeared once. The ten top clones hold around 9.9% of the sample. Sequencing was carried out using peripheral blood. Receptors originate from a human donor in a cohort sampled during active COVID-19.

J is TRBJ2-2 and V is TRBV28, with TRBD2 matching over 7 bases. V was clipped by 3 bases and J by 5 bases; unmatched bases: 15. This CDR3 is 18 amino acids long. The germline V gene has CDR1 MDHEN and CDR2 SYDVKM. The CDR3, as DNA: TGTGCCAGCAGTTTTTACGTTGGTAGCGGGCCAATTACCGGGGAGCTGTTTTTT. Its protein is CASSFYVGSGPITGELFF.

Turning to this clone: A much larger clonotype is one base distant, so this may be a read error. The rearrangement joins TRBV7-9 to TRBJ2-6; 9 bases are a match to TRBD1. Germline CDR1 reads SEHNR; CDR2 reads FQNEAQ (reference sequence). There are 16 residues in the CDR3. V shed 5 bases and J 2 bases; nucleotides not matched to a gene: 4. As DNA, the CDR3 is TGTGCCAGCAGCATAACAGGGGGCGCTGGGGCCAACGTCCTGACTTTC. Protein: CASSITGGAGANVLTF.

V is TRBV27 and J is TRBJ2-1; D might be TRBD2 (7 bases). Germline assignment: CDR1 MNHEY and CDR2 SMNVEV (reference sequence). The germline V and J ends were trimmed by 9 bases and 8 bases, with 14 bases remaining between them. The CDR3 contains 12 residues. CDR3 sequence reads: CASGGRGHEQFF. CDR3 sequence (DNA): TGTGCCAGTGGGGGGCGGGGGCATGAGCAGTTCTTC.

The table lists this clone with a few counts. CDR3 region: CASSQEISGASTDTQYF. The CDR3 nucleotides read TGTGCCAGCAGCCAAGAAATAAGCGGGGCTAGCACAGATACGCAGTATTTT. The chain combines TRBV3-1 (or the pseudogene TRBV3-2) with TRBJ2-3; 7 nucleotides match TRBD2. The junction had 6 bases not matched to a gene; V was cut back by 0 bases and J by 0 bases. The CDR3 loop spans 17 amino acids. Germline lookup yields CDR1 LGHDT and CDR2 YNNKEL (reference sequence).

The CDR3 DNA follows: TGTGCCAGCAGCTTAGTGGGGAGGCCCACAGATACGCAGTATTTT. It is translated as CASSLVGRPTDTQYF. The chain employs TRBV11-2 and TRBJ2-3, with D maybe TRBD2 (6 bases). The V end was cut by 1 base, the J end by 2 bases, with 10 bases between. This CDR3 region has 15 residues. Germline V gene data show CDR1 as SGHAT and CDR2 as FQNNGV.

The V and J genes are TRBV7-2 and TRBJ2-3, with 11 bases identical to TRBD2. Germline V lookup: CDR1 SGHTA, CDR2 FQGNSA. This CDR3 contains 15 residues. V shed 4 bases and J 5 bases; nucleotides not matched to a gene: 5. CDR3 in amino acids: CASSSGTSGVDTQYF. As DNA, the CDR3 is TGTGCCAGCAGCTCAGGGACTAGCGGCGTAGATACGCAGTATTTT.

This clone has just a few counts. The J gene is TRBJ1-1, the V gene TRBV12-3 or TRBV12-4; maybe TRBD1 (5 bases). There are 13 residues in the CDR3. The V end lost 8 bases, the J end lost 1 base, and 11 bases lay between the germline ends. CDR3 DNA: TGTGCCAGCCAGGGCAGGGCGAACACTGAAGCTTTCTTT. The encoded protein is CASQGRANTEAFF.

The rearrangement joins TRBV27 to TRBJ1-5, with 9 bases that match TRBD1. The V and J ends lost 6 bases and 0 bases, in that order; junction bases with no gene match: 3. Per the germline V gene, CDR1 is MNHEY and CDR2 is SMNVEV (reference sequence). This CDR3 region has 15 residues. The CDR3 DNA follows: TGTGCCAGCAGGGGGACAGGGATTAGCAATCAGCCCCAGCATTTT. It translates to CASRGTGISNQPQHF.

The count of this clone is one. This rearrangement joins TRBV9 to TRBJ1-1; D remains ambiguous. V dropped 3 bases and J dropped 3 bases, with 12 bases sitting between them. Germline V gives CDR1 SGDLS, CDR2 YYNGEE. The CDR3 extends over 14 amino acids. For the CDR3, the DNA is TGTGCCAGCAGCGACATCTACCAGGACACTGAAGCTTTCTTT. It translates to CASSDIYQDTEAFF.

The chain employs TRBV11-2 and TRBJ2-2; TRBD2 is a possible D gene (6 bases). This CDR3 spans 15 amino acids. From germline, CDR1 is SGHAT and CDR2 FQNNGV. Trimming removed 5 bases at V and 4 bases at J, with 14 bases between. This CDR3 reads CASSQTGGITGELFF. CDR3 bases: TGTGCCAGCAGCCAAACGGGCGGGATCACCGGGGAGCTGTTTTTT.

The J gene is TRBJ2-2, the V gene TRBV7-3, with D hard to call. Trimming removed 5 bases at V and 1 base at J, with 14 bases between. Per the germline V gene, CDR1 is SGHTA and CDR2 is FQGTGA. The CDR3 has 16 amino acids. The CDR3 DNA reads TGTGCCAGCAGCCCCGACCCGCCGGGGAACACCGGGGAGCTGTTTTTT. The encoded protein is CASSPDPPGNTGELFF.

The chain combines TRBV29-1 with TRBJ2-1; D is uncertain. This CDR3 comprises 16 residues. CDR1 and CDR2 from the germline V gene are SQVTM and ANQGSEA. Between the trimmed V and J ends, which lost 4 bases and 4 bases, there was a span of 20 bases. The CDR3 loop is CSVVPRPWASYNEQFF. The CDR3 coding sequence is TGCAGCGTTGTTCCCCGCCCCTGGGCCAGTTACAATGAGCAGTTCTTC.

This chain connects TRBV6-6 to TRBJ2-1; 10 nucleotides align to TRBD2. This CDR3 comprises 17 residues. With 5 bases clipped from V and 3 bases from J, the junction kept 10 bases outside the gene matches. In germline, CDR1 is MNHNY, CDR2 SVGAGI (reference sequence). CDR3 sequence reads: CASSPDPLAGVYNEQFF. Written as DNA, the CDR3 is TGTGCCAGCAGTCCCGATCCTCTAGCGGGGGTCTACAATGAGCAGTTCTTC.

The genes are TRBV18 and TRBJ1-5; 8 bases line up with TRBD1. The CDR3 length is 15 residues. Germline values: CDR1 KGHSH, CDR2 LQKENI. J lost 4 bases, V lost 2 bases, and 4 bases had no gene match. CDR3 region: CASSPSQGANQPQHF. Here the CDR3 DNA reads TGTGCCAGCTCACCATCCCAGGGGGCGAATCAGCCCCAGCATTTT.

The V and J genes are TRBV12-3 or TRBV12-4 and TRBJ1-1; TRBD1 agrees at 7 bases. J lost 6 bases, V lost 7 bases, and 8 bases had no gene match. The CDR3 length is 13 residues. Here the CDR3 reads CASKLDRAPEAFF. As DNA, the CDR3 is TGTGCCAGCAAACTTGACAGGGCCCCTGAAGCTTTCTTT.

V gene TRBV3-1 (or the pseudogene TRBV3-2) combines with J gene TRBJ2-5; D gene unclear. The length of the CDR3 is 14 residues. V was pared by 3 bases and J by 7 bases, with 15 bases between. Germline CDR1 and CDR2: LGHDT and YNNKEL (reference sequence). CDR3 sequence: CASSQSTAVGTQYF. CDR3 DNA: TGTGCCAGCAGCCAGTCTACAGCCGTGGGGACCCAGTACTTC.

For the CDR3, the DNA is TGCGCCAGCAGCTTAATTGGAGGGGGCATTGAGACCCAGTACTTC. As protein: CASSLIGGGIETQYF. The chain uses TRBV5-1 and TRBJ2-5, with D maybe TRBD1 (7 bases). From germline, CDR1 is SGHRS and CDR2 YFSETQ. V was pared by 2 bases and J by 5 bases, with 16 bases between. The CDR3 length is 15 residues.

This sequence joins TRBV10-3 and TRBJ2-3; 10 nucleotides align to TRBD2. With 9 bases clipped from V and 3 bases from J, the junction kept 3 bases outside the gene matches. Germline CDR1 ENHRY, CDR2 SYGVKD. This CDR3 has 13 residues. The CDR3: CAIFSGGTDTQYF. The CDR3 DNA is TGTGCCATTTTTAGCGGGGGGACAGATACGCAGTATTTT.

The chain uses TRBV15 and TRBJ2-7; D perhaps matches TRBD1 (5 bases). Germline CDR1 reads LNHNV; CDR2 reads YYDKDF (reference sequence). Trimming took 0 bases from V and 4 from J, leaving 13 bases between them. The CDR3 length is 15 residues. The CDR3 DNA is TGTGCCACCAGCAGAGATCGGACATTTCGTTACGAGCAGTACTTC. As protein: CATSRDRTFRYEQYF. The whole variable domain, remainder taken from reference TRBV15 and TRBJ2-7, is DAMVIQNPRYQVTQFGKPVTLSCSQTLNHNVMYWYQQKSSQAPKLLFHYYDKDFNNEADTPDNFQSRRPNTSFCFLDIRSPGLGDTAMYLCATSRDRTFRYEQYFGPGTRLTVT.

The genes are TRBV29-1 and TRBJ2-7, with 8 bases matching TRBD1. Germline CDR1 reads SQVTM; CDR2 reads ANQGSEA. The CDR3 totals 12 residues. Trimming cost V 7 bases and J 7 bases; bases outside gene matches: 9. The CDR3 DNA reads as TGCAGCGCCCGGACAGGGCACGATGAGCAGTACTTC. Translated: CSARTGHDEQYF.

This clone turned up a few times. V is TRBV6-5 and J is TRBJ1-1; 10 bases map to TRBD1. CDR3 length equals 16 residues. CDR1 and CDR2 from the germline V gene are MNHEY and SVGAGI. J lost 4 bases, V lost 0 bases, and 5 bases had no gene match. In DNA, the CDR3 is TGTGCCAGCAGTTACTCTGACAGGGGGCATAGCACTGAAGCTTTCTTT. Its protein is CASSYSDRGHSTEAFF.

V usage is TRBV13 and J usage is TRBJ2-7, with 11 bases fitting TRBD1. The CDR3 spans 15 residues. Trimming took 10 bases from V and 2 from J; bases not matched to a gene: 10. CDR1 is PRHDT and CDR2 is FYEKMQ in the germline V gene (reference sequence). The CDR3, as DNA: TGTGCCACAAATCCTTCGGGACAGGGGGCCTACGAGCAGTACTTC. Translation: CATNPSGQGAYEQYF.

CDR3 amino acids: CASSITKVETQYF. In DNA, the CDR3 is TGTGCCAGTAGCATAACTAAGGTGGAGACCCAGTACTTC. The V gene is TRBV19, the J gene TRBJ2-5; no clear D. Trimming shortened V by 6 bases and J by 5 bases, and 13 bases separated the two germline ends. Germline loops: CDR1 LNHDA, CDR2 SQIVND (reference sequence). CDR3 length: 13 amino acids.

The chain combines TRBV10-3 with TRBJ2-4; TRBD1 matches at 10 bases. The V gene end was trimmed by 2 bases and the J gene end by 8 bases; junction bases not matched to a gene: 3. CDR3 length: 14 amino acids. Germline assignment: CDR1 ENHRY and CDR2 SYGVKD. The CDR3 is CAISEGDRGDIQYF. CDR3 bases: TGTGCCATCAGTGAGGGGGACAGGGGAGACATTCAGTACTTC.

V usage is TRBV6-6 and J usage is TRBJ1-5; TRBD1 aligns across 7 bases. J was trimmed by 7 bases and V by 3 bases; bases with no gene match: 6. Germline V lookup: CDR1 MNHNY, CDR2 SVGAGI (reference sequence). The CDR3 runs to 14 residues. The CDR3 reads CASSYPGQAQPQHF. Written as DNA, the CDR3 is TGTGCCAGCAGTTATCCAGGACAGGCCCAGCCCCAGCATTTT.

The chain recombines TRBV6-5 with TRBJ2-1; 7 positions agree with TRBD2. The CDR3 runs 14 residues. From germline, CDR1 is MNHEY and CDR2 SVGAGI. V lost 5 bases, J lost 7 bases, and 8 bases stayed unmatched. Here the CDR3 reads CASSQGGPRNEQFF. The CDR3 DNA follows: TGTGCCAGCAGTCAGGGAGGGCCCAGGAATGAGCAGTTCTTC.

This CDR3 is CASSLDAGAGELFF. CDR3 nucleotide sequence: TGTGCCAGCAGCCTCGACGCGGGAGCCGGGGAGCTGTTTTTT. The chain carries TRBV13 and TRBJ2-2; TRBD2 aligns across 7 bases. The CDR3 extends over 14 amino acids. J gave up 6 bases and V 5 bases, and 6 bases lay outside the gene matches. CDR1 is PRHDT and CDR2 is FYEKMQ in the germline V gene (reference sequence).

The V call is TRBV10-3, the J call TRBJ2-2, with a weak D call TRBD1 (6 bases). The length of the CDR3 is 14 residues. V dropped 7 bases and J dropped 4 bases, with 13 bases sitting between them. The germline CDR1 and CDR2 sequences are ENHRY and SYGVKD. In nucleotides, the CDR3 is TGTGCCATCACCATGACAGGTAGCACCGGGGAGCTGTTTTTT. Protein product: CAITMTGSTGELFF.

The rearrangement links TRBV19 to TRBJ2-7, with 10 bases identical to TRBD2. V lost 3 bases, J lost 6 bases, and 8 bases stayed unmatched. CDR1 and CDR2 (germline): LNHDA, SQIVND (reference sequence). This CDR3 comprises 15 residues. CDR3 DNA: TGTGCCAGTAGTATGGGTCTAGCGGGAGCCTTCGAGCAGTACTTC. Amino acid sequence: CASSMGLAGAFEQYF.

The V call is TRBV6-2 or TRBV6-3, the J call TRBJ1-5; TRBD1 matches 8 bases. Germline V gene lookup returns CDR1 MNHEY and CDR2 SVGEGT. J gave up 4 bases and V 2 bases, and 4 bases lay outside the gene matches. The CDR3 is 15 amino acids. In DNA form, the CDR3 reads TGTGCCAGCAGTTACGACAGGGGATATAATCAGCCCCAGCATTTT. Translating gives CASSYDRGYNQPQHF.

The chain joins TRBV6-6 to TRBJ2-3; D uncertain. With 4 bases removed from V and 0 bases from J, the gap between germline ends came to 8 bases. In germline, CDR1 is MNHNY, CDR2 SVGAGI (reference sequence). The CDR3 extends over 14 amino acids. The CDR3 here is CASSLVVSTDTQYF. Here the CDR3 DNA reads TGTGCCAGCAGTTTGGTAGTGAGCACAGATACGCAGTATTTT.

This rearrangement joins TRBV10-2 to TRBJ1-4, with D perhaps matching TRBD1 (6 bases). This CDR3 has 15 amino acids. Trimming left V 4 bases short and J 8 bases short, with 17 bases between. CDR1 WSHSY and CDR2 SAAADI come from the germline V gene. This chain's CDR3 is CASSASGTLREKLFF. The CDR3 DNA sequence: TGCGCCAGCAGTGCGTCAGGGACATTGAGAGAAAAACTGTTTTTT.